This T cell receptor (beta chain) is drawn from a study of T cell responses to AZD1222 COVID-19 vaccine. A word on this clone: Its specificity is unknown.

Sequencing was performed with immunoSEQ multiplex PCR; in TCRdb, only in-frame clones are kept and a portion is missing. The repertoire holds about 140,000 clones, with around 90% as singletons. This CDR3 spans 16 amino acids. Trimming removed 4 bases from V and 4 bases from J; junction bases left unmatched: 10. Per germline, CDR1 SGHNT and CDR2 YYREEE (reference sequence). General study results and limits: The CD4 TCRs associated with vaccination extended across spike and predominated at 160-218 and 743-854. Receipt of two AZD1222 doses was followed by a rise in Spike-specific TCR breadth and depth. White British people made up most donors, females outnumbered males, and clonal diversity was possibly underestimated.

The material was peripheral blood, obtained on day 0 of AZD1222 vaccination. The clonotype was recovered from an adult in good health. The chain recombines TRBV5-4 with TRBJ1-5; 8 bases map to TRBD1. The CDR3 region has the DNA TGTGCCAGCAGCCGAACCGGGACAGGAGAAAATCAGCCCCAGCATTTT. Amino acid sequence: CASSRTGTGENQPQHF. Variable domain in full (rest from reference TRBV5-4 and TRBJ1-5): ETGVTQSPTHLIKTRGQQVTLRCSSQSGHNTVSWYQQALGQGPQFIFQYYREEENGRGNFPPRFSGLQFPNYSSELNVNALELDDSALYLCASSRTGTGENQPQHFGDGTRLSIL.